The 23 T cell receptor beta chains below come from one sample, sequenced in a study of blood T cell repertoires in COVID-19. Clones were sequenced by immunoSEQ multiplex PCR, and TCRdb holds only the in-frame ones, with some missing. This sample carries fewer than 250,000 clones, around four fifths of them seen once, and the ten largest clones take more than 8%. Sequencing input: peripheral blood. The receptor source for this set is a woman in her fifties or sixties with acute or convalescent COVID-19.

The gene calls are TRBV6-1 and TRBJ1-5, with 8 bases that match TRBD1. Per the germline V gene, CDR1 is MNHNS and CDR2 is SASEGT. CDR3 size: 18 residues. V shed 1 base, J shed 4 bases, and the junction held 12 bases outside the gene matches. The CDR3: CASSEVRGQARGNQPQHF. CDR3 nucleotide sequence: TGTGCCAGCAGTGAAGTACGGGGACAGGCCAGGGGTAATCAGCCCCAGCATTTT.

This clone showed up just once. This chain uses TRBV6-2 or TRBV6-3 with TRBJ2-3; D not resolved. Looked up from germline, CDR1 is MNHEY and CDR2 is SVGEGT. The germline V and J ends were trimmed by 0 bases and 5 bases, with 3 bases remaining between them. The CDR3 loop spans 12 amino acids. CDR3 residues: CASSYSRDTQYF. CDR3 bases: TGTGCCAGCAGTTACTCGAGAGATACGCAGTATTTT.

The V and J genes are TRBV5-4 and TRBJ2-5; D is perhaps TRBD2 (7 bases). Trimming removed 0 bases at V and 5 bases at J, with 11 bases between. This CDR3 comprises 14 residues. The germline CDR1 and CDR2 sequences are SGHNT and YYREEE (reference sequence). The CDR3 here is CASSLARGGETQYF. The CDR3 coding sequence is TGTGCCAGCAGCTTGGCTAGGGGGGGGGAGACCCAGTACTTC.

This clone was found once. In the same sample, other DNA sequences code for this CDR3. This chain uses TRBV3-1 (or the pseudogene TRBV3-2) with TRBJ2-7, with 7 nucleotides matching TRBD2. The CDR3 spans 12 residues. V trimming: 3 bases; J trimming: 4 bases; junction bases outside the gene matches: 0. The germline V gene has CDR1 LGHDT and CDR2 YNNKEL (reference sequence). CDR3 protein: CASSQGGYEQYF. The CDR3 DNA is TGTGCCAGCAGCCAGGGGGGGTACGAGCAGTACTTC.

CDR3 sequence reads: CASSLALAIYNEQFF. In nucleotides, the CDR3 is TGTGCCAGCAGCTTGGCACTAGCGATCTACAATGAGCAGTTCTTC. J is TRBJ2-1 and V is TRBV5-4; the match to TRBD2 covers 7 bases. Losses at the gene ends were 0 bases for V and 3 bases for J; bases not matched to a gene: 3. This CDR3 has 15 amino acids. CDR1 SGHNT and CDR2 YYREEE come from the germline V gene (reference sequence).

The chain carries TRBV9 and TRBJ2-3; 10 nucleotides line up with TRBD2. Germline V gene data show CDR1 as SGDLS and CDR2 as YYNGEE. The CDR3 extends over 18 amino acids. Trimming removed 2 bases from V and 1 base from J; junction bases left unmatched: 10. CDR3 region: CASSVGLAGALGTDTQYF. In nucleotides, the CDR3 is TGTGCCAGCAGCGTCGGCCTAGCGGGAGCATTAGGCACAGATACGCAGTATTTT.

Here the CDR3 DNA reads TGTGCCAGTAGTCCCGGGACAGTAAGAGCCCAAGAGACCCAGTACTTC. Translated: CASSPGTVRAQETQYF. The genes are TRBV19 and TRBJ2-5, with 7 bases identical to TRBD1. The germline gives CDR1 LNHDA, CDR2 SQIVND (reference sequence). CDR3 length equals 16 residues. V lost 5 bases to trimming and J lost 1 base; unmatched junction nucleotides: 10.

Remarks on this clone: The identical CDR3 is also encoded by other nucleotide sequences in the sample. In DNA, the CDR3 is TGCAGCGCCAGGGACACTGAAGCTTTCTTT. Translation: CSARDTEAFF. This chain connects TRBV29-1 to TRBJ1-1; TRBD1 is a possible D gene (5 bases). The V gene lost 7 bases and the J gene lost 3 bases, with 6 bases spanning the gap. Germline CDR1 and CDR2: SQVTM and ANQGSEA. This CDR3 spans 10 amino acids.

V gene TRBV4-2 combines with J gene TRBJ1-4; D is undetermined. V was pared by 0 bases and J by 0 bases, with 5 bases between. The V gene's germline CDR1 is LGHNA and CDR2 YNFKEQ. The CDR3 extends over 15 amino acids. This chain's CDR3 is CASSQDPATNEKLFF. As DNA, the CDR3 is TGTGCCAGCAGCCAAGACCCTGCAACTAATGAAAAACTGTTTTTT.

This sequence joins TRBV11-2 and TRBJ2-1, with 8 bases lining up with TRBD2. The CDR3 extends over 15 amino acids. Germline assignment: CDR1 SGHAT and CDR2 FQNNGV. Losses at the gene ends were 6 bases for V and 4 bases for J; bases not matched to a gene: 8. The CDR3 DNA follows: TGTGCCAGCAGGGCAAAGCGGGAGCTATACAATGAGCAGTTCTTC. The encoded protein is CASRAKRELYNEQFF. Full variable domain (rest looked up from reference TRBV11-2 and TRBJ2-1): EAGVAQSPRYKIIEKRQSVAFWCNPISGHATLYWYQQILGQGPKLLIQFQNNGVVDDSQLPKDRFSAERLKGVDSTLKIQPAKLEDSAVYLCASRAKRELYNEQFFGPGTRLTVL.

This chain links TRBV5-1 with TRBJ1-2, with TRBD1 matching over 9 bases. Trimming at V came to 0 bases and at J to 6 bases, leaving 12 bases not matched to a gene. Germline V gene sequence: CDR1 SGHRS, CDR2 YFSETQ. This CDR3 is 17 amino acids long. The CDR3 DNA reads TGCGCCAGCAGCTTGGCACCACGGGACAGGGCAGCTGATGGCTACACCTTC. Encoded protein: CASSLAPRDRAADGYTF.

CDR3 sequence: CSASSGGTYEQYF. CDR3 sequence (DNA): TGCAGTGCCAGTAGCGGGGGGACCTACGAGCAGTACTTC. The rearrangement joins TRBV20-1 to TRBJ2-7; TRBD2 agrees at 10 bases. With 6 bases clipped from V and 2 bases from J, the junction kept 4 bases outside the gene matches. Germline CDR1 and CDR2: DFQATT and SNEGSKA (reference sequence). The CDR3 contains 13 residues.

This rearrangement joins TRBV12-3 or TRBV12-4 to TRBJ2-7; 8 nucleotides agree with TRBD2. V was pared by 6 bases and J by 2 bases, with 3 bases of the junction left unmatched. CDR3 size: 13 residues. CDR3 DNA: TGTGCCAGCAGCCTTAGCGGGACCTACGAGCAGTACTTC. Its protein product is CASSLSGTYEQYF.

The V call is TRBV9, the J call TRBJ2-7; TRBD2 matches at 7 bases. This CDR3 spans 15 amino acids. The trim removed 5 bases at V and 5 bases at J, leaving 13 bases unmatched. The germline V gene encodes CDR1 SGDLS and CDR2 YYNGEE. CDR3 DNA sequence: TGTGCCAGCAGAGAAGGGAGCGGGAAGTCCCACGAGCAGTACTTC. This gives the protein CASREGSGKSHEQYF.

The CDR3 here is CASSFWTTNTGELFF. CDR3 nucleotides: TGTGCCAGCAGCTTCTGGACTACGAACACCGGGGAGCTGTTTTTT. This chain connects TRBV7-2 to TRBJ2-2, with a weak D call TRBD2 (6 bases). The germline V gene encodes CDR1 SGHTA and CDR2 FQGNSA. This CDR3 spans 15 amino acids. V was trimmed by 3 bases and J by 0 bases, leaving 8 bases between them.

This rearrangement joins TRBV5-1 to TRBJ2-7; the D gene is possibly TRBD2 (5 bases). V shed 4 bases and J shed 0 bases, with 17 bases lying between them. Germline CDR1 reads SGHRS; CDR2 reads YFSETQ. The CDR3 spans 16 residues. CDR3 loop: CASSLQAERSSYEQYF. The CDR3 bases are TGCGCCAGCAGCCTGCAAGCGGAAAGGAGCTCCTACGAGCAGTACTTC. Full variable domain (rest looked up from reference TRBV5-1 and TRBJ2-7): KAGVTQTPRYLIKTRGQQVTLSCSPISGHRSVSWYQQTPGQGLQFLFEYFSETQRNKGNFPGRFSGRQFSNSRSEMNVSTLELGDSALYLCASSLQAERSSYEQYFGPGTRLTVT.

This clone was seen a single time. V gene TRBV24-1 combines with J gene TRBJ2-4; D may be TRBD2 (6 bases). Trimming stripped 3 bases from V and 8 bases from J, with 10 bases between. In germline, CDR1 is KGHDR, CDR2 SFDVKD. The CDR3 totals 13 residues. CDR3 sequence: CATSDPGTYIQYF. The CDR3 bases are TGTGCCACCAGTGATCCAGGGACTTACATTCAGTACTTC.

The chain recombines TRBV5-4 with TRBJ1-1; unclear D gene. The V end lost 3 bases, the J end lost 1 base, and 10 bases lay between the germline ends. Germline assignment: CDR1 SGHNT and CDR2 YYREEE (reference sequence). The CDR3 runs 14 residues. The CDR3 is CASSSKRKNTEAFF. The DNA of the CDR3 is TGTGCCAGCAGCTCCAAGAGGAAGAACACTGAAGCTTTCTTT.

The chain has TRBV27 and TRBJ2-1, with 10 bases identical to TRBD2. V was pared by 1 base and J by 8 bases, with 11 bases of the junction left unmatched. Germline-derived CDR1 and CDR2 are MNHEY and SMNVEV (reference sequence). This CDR3 comprises 17 residues. CDR3 residues: CASSLWASGGPGDEQFF. The DNA for the CDR3 is TGTGCCAGCAGTTTATGGGCTAGCGGGGGACCAGGCGATGAGCAGTTCTTC.

The chain joins TRBV7-2 to TRBJ1-2; D possibly corresponds to TRBD1 (5 bases). The CDR3 sequence is 14 residues long. Between the trimmed V and J ends, which lost 1 base and 8 bases, there was a span of 14 bases. Germline CDR1 SGHTA, CDR2 FQGNSA. The CDR3 region is CASSLEGSGGGYTF. The CDR3 coding sequence is TGTGCCAGCAGCTTAGAGGGTTCGGGGGGAGGCTACACCTTC.

This chain connects TRBV29-1 to TRBJ2-1; D remains ambiguous. Germline V lookup: CDR1 SQVTM, CDR2 ANQGSEA. This CDR3 is 13 amino acids long. Trimming stripped 6 bases from V and 0 bases from J, with 9 bases between. This CDR3 reads CSVSGSSYNEQFF. CDR3 bases: TGCAGCGTGTCAGGAAGCTCCTACAATGAGCAGTTCTTC.

The V gene is TRBV28, the J gene TRBJ2-7; 7 bases match TRBD1. J was trimmed by 3 bases and V by 5 bases; bases with no gene match: 7. Germline V gene lookup returns CDR1 MDHEN and CDR2 SYDVKM. CDR3 length equals 14 residues. The CDR3 region has the DNA TGTGCCAGCAGTGAACCGGGACAGAGCTACGAGCAGTACTTC. Its translation is CASSEPGQSYEQYF.

CDR3 coding DNA: TGTGCCAGTAGTATAGCCGGGACAGGGTACAACGAGCAGTACTTC. Translated, it gives CASSIAGTGYNEQYF. This chain links TRBV19 with TRBJ2-7, with 9 positions matching TRBD1. The CDR3 contains 15 residues. Germline CDR1 LNHDA, CDR2 SQIVND (reference sequence). V shed 1 base, J shed 5 bases, and the junction held 6 bases outside the gene matches.